These T cell receptor beta chains were read from a single sample in a study of shared clonotypes between healthy human individuals. The method was immunoSEQ multiplex PCR; TCRdb's version includes in-frame clones alone and lacks a portion of them. The sample contains around 2.3 million clones, nearly 97% of which appear only once. The sequencing input was naive CD4+ T cells sorted from blood. All receptors come from a man aged 18 to 29 in good health. CDR3s include the opening cysteine and the closing phenylalanine or tryptophan. A D gene is named only where the DNA matches it firmly. Rows give clone size only sometimes, using once, few, many, or a class for an expanded clone.

D	size	V	J	DNA	CDR3
TRBD2	once	TRBV6-1	TRBJ2-5	TGTGCCAGCAGCGGGGGGGTGGCTGAGACCCAGTACTTC	CASSGGVAETQYF
TRBD1	once	TRBV28	TRBJ2-1	TGTGCCAGCAGTTCCTCCACCCCAGGACAGGGGGCTCGTGAGCAGTTCTTC	CASSSSTPGQGAREQFF
-	-	TRBV28	TRBJ1-2	TGTGCCAGCAGTTTGGAAGGCCCCAACTATGGCTACACCTTC	CASSLEGPNYGYTF
TRBD2	-	TRBV6-6	TRBJ2-7	TGTGCCAGCAGTTACACCGGGACTAGCGGGGGGGAGATGCACTTC	CASSYTGTSGGEMHF
-	few	TRBV28	TRBJ1-1	TGTGCCAGCAGTTTACCTCCGGGGGTAGGGAACACTGAAGCTTTCTTT	CASSLPPGVGNTEAFF
-	-	TRBV13	TRBJ2-1	TGTGCCAGCAGCCCTGTATCAGGGGTAGACAATGAGCAGTTCTTC	CASSPVSGVDNEQFF
-	-	TRBV5-4	TRBJ1-2	TGTGCCAGCAGCTTGGTAGGCAACTATGGCTACACCTTC	CASSLVGNYGYTF
-	-	TRBV7-2	TRBJ1-1	TGTGCCAGCAGCTTGACACCAAACACTGAAGCTTTCTTT	CASSLTPNTEAFF
-	-	TRBV7-6	TRBJ2-3	TGTGCCAGCAGCTTCGCCGATACGCAGTATTTT	CASSFADTQYF
-	-	TRBV6-5	TRBJ1-1	TGTGCCAGCAGTTACTTAAGGGGGACAGAAGCTTTCTTT	CASSYLRGTEAFF
TRBD1	-	TRBV5-6	TRBJ2-7	TGTGCCAGCAGCTTGGGAGGGGACAGGGGTTACGAGCAGTACTTC	CASSLGGDRGYEQYF
-	-	TRBV7-2	TRBJ2-5	TGTGCCAGCAGCGCCGACGGACAGTCCCAAGAGACCCAGTACTTC	CASSADGQSQETQYF
-	-	TRBV15	TRBJ1-2	TGTGCCACCAGCAGAGATGGGGGACAAAACTATGGCTACACCTTC	CATSRDGGQNYGYTF
TRBD1	-	TRBV2	TRBJ1-1	TGTGCCAGCAGCTTAGACAGGGAGAGCCCTGAAGCTTTCTTT	CASSLDRESPEAFF
TRBD1	-	TRBV5-6	TRBJ1-6	TGTGCCAGCAGCCCCAAGGGGGCCATAGGAAATTCACCCCTCCACTTT	CASSPKGAIGNSPLHF
-	-	TRBV27	TRBJ2-4	TGTGCCAGCAAACCGAGACACCACATTCAGTACTTC	CASKPRHHIQYF
-	-	TRBV10-1	TRBJ1-6	TGCGCCAGCAGTGCAGGGAGAGGTAATTCACCCCTCCACTTT	CASSAGRGNSPLHF
-	-	TRBV19	TRBJ1-6	TGTGCCAGTAGTATAGCTCGCGGCCGGGGGATAGAGTCACCCCTCCACTTT	CASSIARGRGIESPLHF
TRBD1	once	TRBV7-1	TRBJ1-5	TGTGCCAGCAGCTCACCGCAGGGGGTCGGGAGGGACCAGAAATCCTTTTATAGCAATCAGCCCCAGCATTTT	CASSSPQGVGRDQKSFYSNQPQHF
-	-	TRBV9	TRBJ2-2	TGTGCCAGCAGCCCCCCCCTAGGGGGAGGGCCCACCGGGGAGCTGTTTTTT	CASSPPLGGGPTGELFF
-	-	TRBV5-1	TRBJ1-2	TGCGCCAGCAGCTTGTCCCCCCGGGAGTCTAACTATGGCTACACCTTC	CASSLSPRESNYGYTF
-	-	TRBV7-8	TRBJ1-6	TGTGCCAGCAGCCCCTCCGGGAGCTATAATTCACCCCTCCACTTT	CASSPSGSYNSPLHF
-	-	TRBV4-2	TRBJ1-1	TGTGCCAGCAGCCAAGTTGGTCGGAGCGCTGAAGCTTTCTTT	CASSQVGRSAEAFF
TRBD1	-	TRBV28	TRBJ2-5	TGTGCCAGCAGTCCCCGAGGGACAGACGGGCGGGAGACCCAGTACTTC	CASSPRGTDGRETQYF
-	once	TRBV7-2	TRBJ1-4	TGTGCCAGCAGTTCATCTATAGCAACTAATGAAAAACTGTTTTTT	CASSSSIATNEKLFF
-	-	TRBV19	TRBJ1-5	TGTGCCAGTAGTATCGAGAGTAATAGTCCACCCCAGCATTTT	CASSIESNSPPQHF
-	-	TRBV11-2	TRBJ2-1	TGTGCCAGCAGCATTGCGAGGGGCGATGAGCAGTTCTTC	CASSIARGDEQFF
-	-	TRBV11-2	TRBJ2-4	TGTGCCAGCAGCCCTGGCGGGGCTTCGAACATTCAGTACTTC	CASSPGGASNIQYF
TRBD2	-	TRBV7-2	TRBJ2-3	TGTGCCAGCAGCTCACTGATGACTAGCGGGGGTCAGTATTTT	CASSSLMTSGGQYF
TRBD1	-	TRBV27	TRBJ1-2	TGTGCCAGCAGTTTCGACAGGGCTTATGGCTACACCTTC	CASSFDRAYGYTF
-	-	TRBV10-3	TRBJ1-5	TGTGCCATCAGCCCCGCCGGGTCAGATCAGCCCCAGCATTTT	CAISPAGSDQPQHF
-	-	TRBV2	TRBJ1-6	TGTGCCAGCAGTGAAGGCCACCCCCAATCACCCCTCCACTTT	CASSEGHPQSPLHF
-	-	TRBV5-1	TRBJ1-6	TGCGCCAGCAGCTTGGGTGACGACGGGACCCTCCACTTT	CASSLGDDGTLHF
-	-	TRBV5-1	TRBJ2-6	TGCGCCAGCAGCTTGGACCCAGGGGCCGGGGCCAACGTCCTGACTTTC	CASSLDPGAGANVLTF
-	-	TRBV5-1	TRBJ2-7	TGCGCCAGCAGCTTGGGCCCCTTGGGGGGCGTGGACGAGCAGTACTTC	CASSLGPLGGVDEQYF
TRBD2	-	TRBV5-1	TRBJ2-5	TGCGCCAGCAGCCCACAGGTAGCGGGAGGGGACGGGACCCAGTACTTC	CASSPQVAGGDGTQYF
-	-	TRBV21-1	TRBJ2-5	TGTGCCAGCAGCAAAGTTCCAGGGGTTGAGACCCAGTACTTC	CASSKVPGVETQYF
-	-	TRBV6-5	TRBJ1-1	TGTGCCAGCAGTTGGCTAGGTGCCGGCAGGGGCACTGAAGCTTTCTTT	CASSWLGAGRGTEAFF
-	-	TRBV10-3	TRBJ2-2	TGTGCCACCTCGCCCGGCGGGGAGCTGTTTTTT	CATSPGGELFF
-	-	TRBV10-3	TRBJ1-1	TGTGCCATCAGTGGGAGGAAGCTTTTGGACACTGAAGCTTTCTTT	CAISGRKLLDTEAFF
-	-	TRBV19	TRBJ2-2	TGTGCCAGTAGTATAGAAGCAGGGAACACCGGGGAGCTGTTTTTT	CASSIEAGNTGELFF
TRBD2	-	TRBV2	TRBJ2-7	TGTGCCAGCAGGGGGACTAGCTTCCCCTACGAGCAGTACTTC	CASRGTSFPYEQYF